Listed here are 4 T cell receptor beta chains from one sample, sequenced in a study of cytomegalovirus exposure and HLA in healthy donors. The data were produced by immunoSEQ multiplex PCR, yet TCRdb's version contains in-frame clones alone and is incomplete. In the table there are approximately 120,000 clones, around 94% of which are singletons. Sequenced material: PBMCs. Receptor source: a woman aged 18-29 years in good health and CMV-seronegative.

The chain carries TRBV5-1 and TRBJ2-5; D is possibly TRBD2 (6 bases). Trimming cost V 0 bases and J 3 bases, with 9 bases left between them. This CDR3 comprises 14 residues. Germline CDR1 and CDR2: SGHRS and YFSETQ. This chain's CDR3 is CASSLATGEETQYF. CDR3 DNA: TGCGCCAGCAGCTTGGCCACGGGGGAAGAGACCCAGTACTTC.

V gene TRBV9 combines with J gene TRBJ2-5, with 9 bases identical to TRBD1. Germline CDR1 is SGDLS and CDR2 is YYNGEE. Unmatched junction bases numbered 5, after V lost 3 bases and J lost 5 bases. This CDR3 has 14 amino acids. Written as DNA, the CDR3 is TGTGCCAGCAGCGAACAGGGGGCGCGGGAGACCCAGTACTTC. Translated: CASSEQGARETQYF.

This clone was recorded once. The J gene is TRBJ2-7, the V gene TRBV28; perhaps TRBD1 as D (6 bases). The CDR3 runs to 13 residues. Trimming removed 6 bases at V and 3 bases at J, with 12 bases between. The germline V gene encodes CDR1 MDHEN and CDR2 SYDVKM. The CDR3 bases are TGTGCCAGCAGGCTCCGGGACAACTACGAGCAGTACTTC. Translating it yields CASRLRDNYEQYF.

This CDR3 is CASGLGLADTDTQYF. DNA for the CDR3: TGTGCTAGTGGTTTGGGACTAGCGGATACAGATACGCAGTATTTT. The chain joins TRBV12-5 to TRBJ2-3; 9 bases map to TRBD2. The V segment lost 1 base and the J segment 3 bases; nucleotides outside the gene matches: 2. There are 15 residues in the CDR3. The germline gives CDR1 LGHNT, CDR2 FRNRAP.